The T cell receptor beta chain under discussion was sequenced for a study of technical replicates of blood from a handful of donors. The table came from immunoSEQ multiplex PCR; TCRdb's copy has only in-frame clones and leaves some out. Of approximately 82,000 clones listed, 75% to 95% are singletons. V was pared by 6 bases and J by 4 bases, with 6 bases between. The V gene's germline CDR1 is DFQATT and CDR2 SNEGSKA (reference sequence). The CDR3 sequence is 10 residues long. V usage is TRBV20-1 and J usage is TRBJ1-2, with no clear D. The sequenced sample consisted of T cells isolated from PBMCs. The receptor comes from a human donor in good health. Some clones in this sample may be carry-over from other donors' samples. DNA of the CDR3: TGCAGTGCCGAGGGCTATGGCTACACCTTC. This sequence encodes CSAEGYGYTF.